The 4 T cell receptor beta chains given below trace back to one sample, sequenced in a study of shared clonotypes between healthy human individuals. Assay: immunoSEQ multiplex PCR; the TCRdb copy retains only in-frame clones and omits some. The sample lists 800,000 to 950,000 clones; about 97% were seen once. CD8 cells regarded as naive lacked CD45RO, were positively chosen for CCR7, and omitted terminally differentiated effector memory CD45RA+ cells. Sample: naive CD8+ T cells sorted from blood. The receptors shown here come from a man aged 25-45 years in good health.

V is TRBV6-1 and J is TRBJ2-3; 12 positions agree with TRBD2. After removal of 4 bases from V and 2 bases from J, the junction contained 7 bases not matched to a gene. CDR3 length: 17 residues. Germline V CDR1 and CDR2: MNHNS, SASEGT. CDR3 DNA sequence: TGTGCCAGCAGTGTACCCCTAGCGGGAGGGTACACAGATACGCAGTATTTT. Translation gives CASSVPLAGGYTDTQYF.

This chain uses TRBV14 with TRBJ1-2; the match to TRBD1 covers 8 bases. V lost 1 base to trimming and J lost 2 bases; unmatched junction nucleotides: 3. This CDR3 comprises 15 residues. Germline V lookup: CDR1 SGHDN, CDR2 FVKESK. The CDR3 protein is CASSQGTGLNYGYTF. In DNA form, the CDR3 reads TGTGCCAGCAGCCAAGGGACAGGGTTGAACTATGGCTACACCTTC.

This chain links TRBV28 with TRBJ1-2, with D uncertain. The germline gives CDR1 MDHEN, CDR2 SYDVKM. V lost 3 bases and J 4 bases, leaving 9 bases between the germline ends. The CDR3 is 13 amino acids. Here the CDR3 DNA reads TGTGCCAGCAGTTTTACGGCAGGCTATGGCTACACCTTC. Amino acids: CASSFTAGYGYTF.

The rearrangement links TRBV2 to TRBJ2-3; maybe TRBD1 (5 bases). The CDR3 has 14 residues. The V end lost 3 bases, the J end lost 0 bases, and 7 bases lay between the germline ends. CDR1 is SNHLY, CDR2 FYNNEI, per germline. CDR3 residues: CASSEGRSTDTQYF. For the CDR3, the DNA is TGTGCCAGCAGTGAGGGGCGGAGCACAGATACGCAGTATTTT.